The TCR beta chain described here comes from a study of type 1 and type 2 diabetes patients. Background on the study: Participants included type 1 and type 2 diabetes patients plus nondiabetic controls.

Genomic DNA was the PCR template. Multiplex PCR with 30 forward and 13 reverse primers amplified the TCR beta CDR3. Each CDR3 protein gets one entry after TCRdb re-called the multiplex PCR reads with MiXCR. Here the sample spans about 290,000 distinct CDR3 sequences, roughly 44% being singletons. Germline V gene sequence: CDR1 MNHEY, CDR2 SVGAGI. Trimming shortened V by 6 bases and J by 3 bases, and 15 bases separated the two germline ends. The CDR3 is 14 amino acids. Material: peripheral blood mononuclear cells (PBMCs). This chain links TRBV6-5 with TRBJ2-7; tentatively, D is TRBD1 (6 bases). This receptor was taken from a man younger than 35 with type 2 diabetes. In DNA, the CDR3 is TGTGCCAGCAGGGACCAGGGGATCGGCTACGAGCAGTACTTC. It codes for CASRDQGIGYEQYF.